The present T cell receptor beta chain was sequenced within a study of OX40 agonist ivuxolimab in advanced cancers. Turning to the study itself: With a range of roughly 20 to 85, age averaged roughly 60 years, and 75% to 90% were male.

Trimming left V 2 bases short and J 5 bases short, with 16 bases between. The CDR3 totals 16 residues. The germline gives CDR1 MGHDK, CDR2 SYGVNS. Samples were taken at baseline and on day 1 of cycles 4 and 7. Some clones are missing from TCRdb's copy, which holds only in-frame ones; the method was immunoSEQ multiplex PCR. The sample carries almost 85,000 clones, about 88% recorded once. V gene TRBV25-1 combines with J gene TRBJ2-1; the D gene could be TRBD1 or TRBD2 (5 bases each). Sequenced material: CD4+ or CD8+ T cells sorted from blood, taken in a trial of the OX40 agonist ivuxolimab. This TCR derives from an adult with an advanced solid tumor such as melanoma, head and neck, liver or kidney cancer. This CDR3 is CASSEVESGRDNEQFF. The CDR3 DNA reads TGTGCCAGCAGTGAAGTTGAGTCAGGGCGGGACAATGAGCAGTTCTTC.